These 8 T cell receptor beta chains share one sample of origin, sequenced in a study of T cell responses to AZD1222 COVID-19 vaccine. The data were produced by immunoSEQ multiplex PCR, yet TCRdb's version contains in-frame clones alone and is incomplete. Of 100,000 to 150,000 clones in the sample, approximately 91% were seen once. The material was peripheral blood, obtained 28 days after the second AZD1222 dose. These TCRs come from an adult who received the AZD1222 COVID-19 vaccine.

The CDR3 here is CAISADKLQETQYF. In nucleotides, the CDR3 is TGTGCCATCAGTGCTGACAAGCTCCAAGAGACCCAGTACTTC. The chain joins TRBV10-3 to TRBJ2-5; D gene uncertain. Per germline, CDR1 ENHRY and CDR2 SYGVKD. V was clipped by 4 bases and J by 1 base, with 10 bases between them. The CDR3 spans 14 residues.

The CDR3 protein is CASSIDPGANVLTF. The CDR3 coding sequence is TGTGCCAGTAGTATCGATCCTGGGGCCAACGTCCTGACTTTC. The J gene is TRBJ2-6, the V gene TRBV19; D is ambiguous. The CDR3 sequence is 14 residues long. The germline V and J ends were trimmed by 3 bases and 2 bases, with 5 bases remaining between them. CDR1 is LNHDA and CDR2 is SQIVND in the germline V gene (reference sequence).

The CDR3 DNA reads TGTGCCAGCCGACAGGGGACAGCTAGCAATCAGCCCCAGCATTTT. Amino acids: CASRQGTASNQPQHF. V gene TRBV2 combines with J gene TRBJ1-5, with 8 bases identical to TRBD1. This CDR3 is 15 amino acids long. CDR1 is SNHLY and CDR2 is FYNNEI in the germline V gene. V gave up 8 bases and J gave up 0 bases; unmatched junction bases: 6.

This chain links TRBV7-3 with TRBJ2-2; 7 bases line up with TRBD2. The CDR3 spans 16 residues. The V gene's germline CDR1 is SGHTA and CDR2 FQGTGA. The ends lost 4 bases at V and 4 bases at J; junction bases unmatched: 9. DNA for the CDR3: TGTGCCAGCAGCTCAACCGGGGGGTGGAGCACCGGGGAGCTGTTTTTT. It specifies CASSSTGGWSTGELFF.

The genes are TRBV11-3 and TRBJ1-3; D remains unclear. Germline lookup yields CDR1 SGHNT and CDR2 YENEEA. V gave up 5 bases and J gave up 0 bases, with 11 bases separating them. This CDR3 region has 15 residues. CDR3: CASSHGESSGNTIYF. For the CDR3, the DNA is TGTGCCAGCAGCCACGGGGAGAGCTCTGGAAACACCATATATTTT.

The rearrangement joins TRBV2 to TRBJ2-7; D assignment may be TRBD1 or TRBD2 (5 bases each). Germline lookup yields CDR1 SNHLY and CDR2 FYNNEI. The ends were cut back, 2 bases at V and 3 bases at J, with 14 bases in the middle. This CDR3 comprises 15 residues. CDR3 sequence: CASSENGMRGYEQYF. CDR3 nucleotide sequence: TGTGCCAGCAGTGAAAACGGGATGAGGGGCTACGAGCAGTACTTC.

This chain connects TRBV18 to TRBJ1-4; D not certain. The CDR3 consists of 15 residues. Trimming removed 6 bases from V and 7 bases from J, with 18 bases in between. The germline CDR1 and CDR2 sequences are KGHSH and LQKENI. The CDR3 loop reads CASSQKRQLAEKLFF. CDR3 coding DNA: TGTGCCAGCTCCCAAAAAAGGCAGTTAGCTGAAAAACTGTTTTTT.

This chain links TRBV4-2 with TRBJ2-4, with TRBD2 matching 11 bases. The germline CDR1 and CDR2 sequences are LGHNA and YNFKEQ. The CDR3 is 19 residues long. Trimming cost V 0 bases and J 2 bases; bases outside gene matches: 9. Written as DNA, the CDR3 is TGTGCCAGCAGCCAAGATATTCGTCTAGCGGGAGGTACCAAAAACATTCAGTACTTC. The encoded protein is CASSQDIRLAGGTKNIQYF.